The entry that follows covers one TCR beta chain sequence. What it binds is not known. The time point denotes: cycle 4 day 1 (C4D1), after less than seven weeks of nivolumab. No patient escaped relapse after autologous stem cell transplantation, and brentuximab vedotin exposure varied. Profiling relied on immunoSEQ multiplex PCR, and the TCRdb table lists in-frame clones only, not all of them. Among roughly 50,000 clones listed, around 86% were seen once. The data stem from a study of PD-1 blockade in classical Hodgkin lymphoma. Study results and limitations: At C4D1, TCR diversity had climbed significantly for CD4+ cells, though not for CD8+ cells.

Trimming stripped 0 bases from V and 6 bases from J, with 13 bases between. Germline V lookup: CDR1 SGDLS, CDR2 YYNGEE. The length of the CDR3 is 14 residues. This receptor was obtained from a human donor with classical Hodgkin lymphoma. The sample in question was peripheral blood mononuclear cells (PBMCs), obtained before the fourth cycle of nivolumab. The V and J genes are TRBV9 and TRBJ2-7, with D tentatively TRBD1 (5 bases). CDR3 loop: CASSVDSNRGEQYF. The DNA of the CDR3 is TGTGCCAGCAGCGTAGACTCCAATAGGGGCGAGCAGTACTTC.